A single T cell receptor beta chain is shown here with its context. Its antigen is not identified. With 60 Vbeta and 13 Jbeta primers, the PCR was carried out. Assay used: immunoSEQ multiplex PCR; TCRdb lists only in-frame clones, some missing. The sample includes 150,000 to 200,000 clones, approximately 83% of them seen just once. This entry is derived from a study of cytomegalovirus exposure and HLA in healthy donors. Across the whole study: Among the 400 or so donors who were genotyped, about 86% fell in the genetic ancestry cluster that is associated with self-reported Caucasian donors.

Study-wide findings and caveats: Several of the most significant clusters appeared linked to common viral pathogens, based on a later analysis. Cytomegalovirus association was assigned to approximately 160 TCR beta chains. A later analysis linked a missense DCLRE1C variant to TCR beta V- and J-gene trimming.

Germline assignment: CDR1 LNHDA and CDR2 SQIVND (reference sequence). This CDR3 has 12 residues. Trimming shortened V by 5 bases and J by 4 bases, and 8 bases separated the two germline ends. The TCR was taken from a man in his late teens or twenties in good health and CMV-seropositive. Sequenced sample: PBMCs. This chain joins TRBV19 and TRBJ1-2, with no clear D. The CDR3 DNA is TGTGCCAGTAGTGCAGACTTCTATGGCTACACCTTC. It translates to CASSADFYGYTF. Using reference TRBV19 and TRBJ1-2 for the parts outside the CDR3, the full variable domain is DGGITQSPKYLFRKEGQNVTLSCEQNLNHDAMYWYRQDPGQGLRLIYYSQIVNDFQKGDIAEGYSVSREKKESFPLTVTSAQKNPTAFYLCASSADFYGYTFGSGTRLTVV.